Shown below are 5 T cell receptor beta chains from a single sample sequenced in a study of cytomegalovirus exposure and HLA in healthy donors. Vbeta (60) and Jbeta (13) primers were used in the PCR. Measured with immunoSEQ multiplex PCR; TCRdb has only the in-frame clones, and not every one. The sample consists of 150,000 to 200,000 clones, approximately 59% of them appearing once. What was sequenced was PBMCs. The receptors derive from a man aged 40-55 years in good health and CMV-seronegative.

V and J are TRBV6-1 and TRBJ1-4; the D gene is possibly TRBD1 (5 bases). This CDR3 contains 12 residues. V shed 7 bases and J shed 12 bases, with 15 bases lying between them. Germline V lookup: CDR1 MNHNS, CDR2 SASEGT. The CDR3 nucleotides read TGTGCCAGCATCCCCCGGGAGGGACAACTGTTTTTT. Encoded protein: CASIPREGQLFF.

V and J are TRBV6-5 and TRBJ2-1, with 10 bases lining up with TRBD2. CDR1 is MNHEY, CDR2 SVGAGI, per germline. The CDR3 extends over 14 amino acids. Germline trimming cut 8 bases from V and 5 bases from J; bases unmatched to any gene: 6. This CDR3 reads CASASGGKDNEQFF. The CDR3 DNA reads TGTGCCAGCGCTAGCGGGGGCAAGGACAATGAGCAGTTCTTC.

This clone was seen only once. The genes are TRBV6-5 and TRBJ1-2, with unresolved D. Deletions cut 5 bases from V and 3 bases from J, with 13 bases between. CDR3 length: 14 amino acids. Germline loops: CDR1 MNHEY, CDR2 SVGAGI. CDR3: CASSIRTSDYGYTF. The CDR3 DNA sequence: TGTGCCAGCAGTATTAGAACGTCGGACTATGGCTACACCTTC.

This clone was picked up a small number of times. The chain joins TRBV14 to TRBJ2-1, with D tentatively TRBD2 (7 bases). The CDR3 is 14 amino acids. The germline CDR1 and CDR2 sequences are SGHDN and FVKESK. The ends were cut back, 4 bases at V and 10 bases at J, with 17 bases in the middle. CDR3 sequence reads: CASSPPGGGKEQFF. The CDR3 nucleotides are TGTGCCAGCAGCCCACCGGGGGGCGGCAAAGAGCAGTTCTTC.

This clone was picked up a small number of times. The J gene is TRBJ2-3, the V gene TRBV18; D is possibly TRBD2 (6 bases). This CDR3 has 14 residues. Germline V gene lookup returns CDR1 KGHSH and CDR2 LQKENI. The germline V and J ends were trimmed by 3 bases and 4 bases, with 11 bases remaining between them. The CDR3, as DNA: TGTGCCAGCTCACCGGCGACTAGTTCAGATACGCAGTATTTT. Amino acids: CASSPATSSDTQYF.